These 31 T cell receptor beta chains came from one sample sequenced in a study of cytomegalovirus exposure and HLA in healthy donors (TCRdb year 2017). Libraries were built with the immunoSEQ multiplex PCR assay. The multiplex PCR relied on a mix of 60 forward primers for TCR Vbeta segments and 13 reverse primers for TCR Jbeta segments. TCRdb took over this immuneACCESS table, retaining in-frame rearrangements with V and J assigned. Such tables are incomplete; in checked studies, under half of the missing clones stem from an unresolved V gene, and the remainder is unexplained. The sample table lists 120,000 or so clones, more than 65% of them with a count of one. The ten largest clones represent about 3.9% of the sample. Specimen: PBMCs. The source is a man younger than 35 in good health and CMV-seropositive.

The CDR3 bases are TGTGCCAGCAGTTCAGTGGATCAGCCCCAGCATTTT. Its translation: CASSSVDQPQHF. This chain joins TRBV28 and TRBJ1-5; no clear D. CDR1 and CDR2 (germline): MDHEN, SYDVKM. The CDR3 runs to 12 residues. V was trimmed by 4 bases and J by 5 bases, leaving 6 bases between them.

Only one count was recorded for this clone. V gene TRBV25-1 combines with J gene TRBJ1-2; D ambiguous. The ends were cut back, 5 bases at V and 5 bases at J, with 9 bases in the middle. CDR1 and CDR2 (germline): MGHDK, SYGVNS. This CDR3 is 12 amino acids long. CDR3 residues: CASSLTEYGYTF. The CDR3 DNA reads as TGTGCCAGCAGTCTCACAGAGTATGGCTACACCTTC.

The chain employs TRBV9 and TRBJ1-3; unclear D gene. Germline lookup yields CDR1 SGDLS and CDR2 YYNGEE. This CDR3 comprises 15 residues. V lost 0 bases, J lost 7 bases, and 14 bases lay in between. This CDR3 reads CASSVAEEEWNTIYF. The CDR3, as DNA: TGTGCCAGCAGCGTAGCTGAGGAGGAGTGGAACACCATATATTTT.

The chain recombines TRBV6-6 with TRBJ1-1; D remains ambiguous. The germline V and J ends were trimmed by 6 bases and 1 base, with 15 bases remaining between them. The length of the CDR3 is 15 residues. From germline, CDR1 is MNHNY and CDR2 SVGAGI (reference sequence). CDR3 sequence: CASSPRADGNTEAFF. CDR3 sequence (DNA): TGTGCCAGCAGCCCTCGAGCGGACGGGAACACTGAAGCTTTCTTT.

The rearrangement joins TRBV7-8 to TRBJ1-3; a weak D match, TRBD1 (5 bases). This CDR3 is built from 16 residues. V lost 1 base to trimming and J lost 4 bases, with 14 bases between them. CDR1 is SGHVS and CDR2 is FQNEAQ in the germline V gene. DNA of the CDR3: TGTGCCAGCAGCTTAGGGACAACTGAAGGGGGAAACACCATATATTTT. It specifies CASSLGTTEGGNTIYF.

The rearrangement joins TRBV2 to TRBJ1-1, with TRBD1 matching 8 bases. Losses at the gene ends were 8 bases for V and 1 base for J; bases not matched to a gene: 12. This CDR3 spans 16 amino acids. In germline, CDR1 is SNHLY, CDR2 FYNNEI. For the CDR3, the DNA is TGTGCCAGCCGAACTTACGGGGGGACAGGGAACACTGAAGCTTTCTTT. Translated: CASRTYGGTGNTEAFF.

The chain combines TRBV6-5 with TRBJ2-7; TRBD2 agrees at 7 bases. The V gene end was trimmed by 6 bases and the J gene end by 7 bases; junction bases not matched to a gene: 12. Germline V gives CDR1 MNHEY, CDR2 SVGAGI. The CDR3 sequence is 14 residues long. The CDR3, as DNA: TGTGCCAGCAGCAAGGTCGGCGGGAGTGTGGAGCAGTACTTC. Translation gives CASSKVGGSVEQYF.

V usage is TRBV7-2 and J usage is TRBJ2-7; maybe TRBD1 (5 bases). The length of the CDR3 is 13 residues. Trimming shortened V by 1 base and J by 7 bases, and 11 bases separated the two germline ends. Germline V gene data show CDR1 as SGHTA and CDR2 as FQGNSA. CDR3 in amino acids: CASSLVSGREQYF. CDR3 bases: TGTGCCAGCAGCTTAGTGTCAGGGCGAGAGCAGTACTTC.

The gene calls are TRBV2 and TRBJ2-1, with TRBD2 matching over 9 bases. The CDR3 spans 14 residues. V was clipped by 8 bases and J by 7 bases; unmatched bases: 9. Germline values: CDR1 SNHLY, CDR2 FYNNEI. CDR3 residues: CASRAGGTGNEQFF. DNA for the CDR3: TGTGCCAGCCGAGCGGGAGGAACCGGGAATGAGCAGTTCTTC.

The CDR3: CASSQIRLALSNEQFF. CDR3 in DNA: TGTGCCAGCAGCCAGATTAGACTAGCGCTATCTAATGAGCAGTTCTTC. The chain joins TRBV27 to TRBJ2-1; 8 bases map to TRBD2. Germline CDR1 MNHEY, CDR2 SMNVEV (reference sequence). This CDR3 has 16 amino acids. V shed 6 bases, J shed 7 bases, and the junction held 14 bases outside the gene matches.

V usage is TRBV11-2 and J usage is TRBJ1-1; 8 positions match TRBD1. Germline V gene lookup returns CDR1 SGHAT and CDR2 FQNNGV. The V segment lost 6 bases and the J segment 6 bases; nucleotides outside the gene matches: 6. The CDR3 sequence is 13 residues long. CDR3 nucleotides: TGTGCCAGCAGAGGCGACAGGGGTCCTGAAGCTTTCTTT. Translated, it gives CASRGDRGPEAFF.

The J gene is TRBJ2-2, the V gene TRBV7-2, with 8 bases lining up with TRBD1. CDR1 and CDR2 (germline): SGHTA, FQGNSA. Trimming removed 4 bases from V and 7 bases from J; junction bases left unmatched: 2. The CDR3 runs 13 residues. CDR3 DNA sequence: TGTGCCAGCAGCTCACAGGGGGACGGGGAGCTGTTTTTT. Translation: CASSSQGDGELFF.

This chain connects TRBV7-2 to TRBJ2-7; tentative D call: TRBD1 (5 bases). The CDR3 extends over 14 amino acids. Germline values: CDR1 SGHTA, CDR2 FQGNSA. V was shortened by 3 bases and J by 3 bases, with 12 bases between the two germline ends. The DNA of the CDR3 is TGTGCCAGCAGCTTGTTAGACAGCCGCTACGAGCAGTACTTC. This gives the protein CASSLLDSRYEQYF.

This clone was seen only once. The gene calls are TRBV7-8 and TRBJ2-2, with 11 nucleotides matching TRBD1. Germline V gene data show CDR1 as SGHVS and CDR2 as FQNEAQ. This CDR3 contains 16 residues. V lost 5 bases and J lost 6; bases outside the gene matches: 8. CDR3 protein: CASSTRPGQGAGELFF. CDR3 sequence (DNA): TGTGCCAGCAGCACCCGACCGGGACAGGGGGCCGGGGAGCTGTTTTTT.

V gene TRBV4-2 combines with J gene TRBJ2-3; 8 bases are a match to TRBD2. The V gene end was trimmed by 6 bases and the J gene end by 1 base; junction bases not matched to a gene: 12. The CDR3 runs 17 residues. From germline, CDR1 is LGHNA and CDR2 YNFKEQ. As DNA, the CDR3 is TGTGCCAGCAGTGGTTCAGGAGCGGGGGCCGGCACAGATACGCAGTATTTT. Encoded protein: CASSGSGAGAGTDTQYF.

The V and J genes are TRBV9 and TRBJ1-1; D remains ambiguous. V was clipped by 2 bases and J by 4 bases, with 12 bases between them. The CDR3 runs to 14 residues. The germline V gene encodes CDR1 SGDLS and CDR2 YYNGEE. CDR3 amino acids: CASSVTGMGTEAFF. In DNA form, the CDR3 reads TGTGCCAGCAGCGTTACGGGGATGGGCACTGAAGCTTTCTTT. The variable domain in full, completed from reference TRBV9 and TRBJ1-1, reads DSGVTQTPKHLITATGQRVTLRCSPRSGDLSVYWYQQSLDQGLQFLIQYYNGEERAKGNILERFSAQQFPDLHSELNLSSLELGDSALYFCASSVTGMGTEAFFGQGTRLTVV.

The chain uses TRBV11-2 and TRBJ2-7; a possible D gene is TRBD1 (6 bases). This CDR3 spans 13 amino acids. The V and J ends lost 4 bases and 7 bases respectively, with 14 bases between them. CDR1 is SGHAT, CDR2 FQNNGV, per germline. DNA of the CDR3: TGTGCCAGCAGCTCCTCACGAGGGGGAGAGCAGTACTTC. The encoded protein is CASSSSRGGEQYF.

This chain uses TRBV11-2 with TRBJ2-5; D unresolved. The V gene's germline CDR1 is SGHAT and CDR2 FQNNGV. The CDR3 runs 11 residues. V dropped 3 bases and J dropped 5 bases, with 4 bases sitting between them. The CDR3 nucleotides read TGTGCCAGCAGCTTCATGGAGACCCAGTACTTC. Its translation is CASSFMETQYF.

This sequence joins TRBV15 and TRBJ2-6, with 7 bases that match TRBD2. The CDR3 has 18 residues. Unmatched junction bases numbered 9, after V lost 0 bases and J lost 4 bases. From germline, CDR1 is LNHNV and CDR2 YYDKDF (reference sequence). The CDR3 region is CATSREGGERVGANVLTF. The CDR3 DNA reads TGTGCCACCAGCAGAGAGGGAGGGGAGAGGGTCGGGGCCAACGTCCTGACTTTC.

The rearrangement uses TRBV9 and TRBJ2-3; 9 positions agree with TRBD1. The CDR3 totals 15 residues. The V gene end was trimmed by 3 bases and the J gene end by 3 bases; junction bases not matched to a gene: 5. Germline CDR1 SGDLS, CDR2 YYNGEE. The CDR3 protein is CASSEWDRVTDTQYF. CDR3 DNA: TGTGCCAGCAGCGAATGGGACAGGGTGACAGATACGCAGTATTTT.

This clone was detected once. V gene TRBV18 combines with J gene TRBJ2-1, with TRBD2 matching over 8 bases. Looked up from germline, CDR1 is KGHSH and CDR2 is LQKENI. The CDR3 is 16 amino acids. Germline trimming cut 3 bases from V and 6 bases from J; bases unmatched to any gene: 10. This CDR3 is CASSPRGTSHGNEQFF. The CDR3 DNA follows: TGTGCCAGCTCACCGCGAGGGACTAGTCACGGCAATGAGCAGTTCTTC.

The rearrangement links TRBV6-5 to TRBJ2-1; 7 nucleotides agree with TRBD1. The germline V gene has CDR1 MNHEY and CDR2 SVGAGI. V gave up 3 bases and J gave up 3 bases; unmatched junction bases: 5. The length of the CDR3 is 15 residues. CDR3 amino acids: CASSYRAGGYNEQFF. For the CDR3, the DNA is TGTGCCAGCAGTTATCGGGCAGGGGGCTACAATGAGCAGTTCTTC.

This chain links TRBV19 with TRBJ1-2; a possible D gene is TRBD1 (5 bases). This CDR3 has 15 residues. Germline V gene data show CDR1 as LNHDA and CDR2 as SQIVND (reference sequence). Between the trimmed V and J ends, which lost 6 bases and 0 bases, there was a span of 14 bases. CDR3 in amino acids: CASSPSGNSNYGYTF. DNA for the CDR3: TGTGCCAGTAGCCCCTCAGGGAACTCTAACTATGGCTACACCTTC.

This chain joins TRBV6-1 and TRBJ2-5; 8 bases match TRBD2. J gave up 3 bases and V 4 bases, and 13 bases lay outside the gene matches. The CDR3 consists of 17 residues. In germline, CDR1 is MNHNS, CDR2 SASEGT. The CDR3 loop reads CASSGVDPGTRKETQYF. CDR3 sequence (DNA): TGTGCCAGCAGTGGGGTTGATCCTGGGACTAGGAAAGAGACCCAGTACTTC.

V gene TRBV9 combines with J gene TRBJ2-1, with D tentatively TRBD2 (6 bases). The V gene lost 0 bases and the J gene lost 9 bases, with 13 bases spanning the gap. CDR3 length: 14 residues. Germline CDR1 is SGDLS and CDR2 is YYNGEE. The CDR3 spells CASSVGGEDGEQFF. In DNA form, the CDR3 reads TGTGCCAGCAGCGTAGGGGGGGAAGACGGTGAGCAGTTCTTC. The full variable domain, its missing parts supplied by reference TRBV9 and TRBJ2-1, is DSGVTQTPKHLITATGQRVTLRCSPRSGDLSVYWYQQSLDQGLQFLIQYYNGEERAKGNILERFSAQQFPDLHSELNLSSLELGDSALYFCASSVGGEDGEQFFGPGTRLTVL.

Comment on this clone: Compared with germline, one end of the junction differs, possibly owing to a read error. The chain joins TRBV9 to TRBJ2-3; 8 nucleotides align to TRBD2. The V gene's germline CDR1 is SGDLS and CDR2 YYNGEE. The CDR3 has 16 amino acids. CDR3 DNA: TGTGCCAGCAGCGTAGCGGTAGCGGGACGCACAGATACGCAGTGTTTT. Translated: CASSVAVAGRTDTQCF. Based on the CDR3 plus reference TRBV9 and TRBJ2-3, the full variable domain is DSGVTQTPKHLITATGQRVTLRCSPRSGDLSVYWYQQSLDQGLQFLIQYYNGEERAKGNILERFSAQQFPDLHSELNLSSLELGDSALYFCASSVAVAGRTDTQCFGPGTRLTVL.

The chain is built from TRBV5-4 and TRBJ2-1, with TRBD2 matching 14 bases. This CDR3 has 15 amino acids. Looked up from germline, CDR1 is SGHNT and CDR2 is YYREEE (reference sequence). With V trimmed by 3 bases and J by 6 bases, 2 bases remained unmatched. The chain's CDR3 is CASSSGLAGGNEQFF. CDR3 DNA sequence: TGTGCCAGCAGCTCCGGACTAGCGGGAGGCAATGAGCAGTTCTTC.

The chain couples TRBV7-2 to TRBJ1-2; D gene uncertain. Per germline, CDR1 SGHTA and CDR2 FQGNSA. Trimming cost V 1 base and J 2 bases, with 8 bases left between them. The CDR3 loop spans 14 amino acids. CDR3 protein: CASSLGQENYGYTF. In DNA, the CDR3 is TGTGCCAGCAGCTTAGGCCAGGAAAACTATGGCTACACCTTC. Filled out from reference TRBV7-2 and TRBJ1-2, the complete variable domain reads GAGVSQSPSNKVTEKGKDVELRCDPISGHTALYWYRQSLGQGLEFLIYFQGNSAPDKSGLPSDRFSAERTGGSVSTLTIQRTQQEDSAVYLCASSLGQENYGYTFGSGTRLTVV.

The chain has TRBV11-2 and TRBJ2-5; 9 bases are a match to TRBD1. After removal of 5 bases from V and 5 bases from J, the junction contained 18 bases not matched to a gene. Germline CDR1 SGHAT, CDR2 FQNNGV. This CDR3 spans 18 amino acids. The CDR3 protein is CASSLRRPGQGNSETQYF. CDR3 coding DNA: TGTGCCAGCAGCCTCAGAAGACCGGGACAGGGAAATTCGGAGACCCAGTACTTC.

The V gene is TRBV9, the J gene TRBJ2-2; D is unclear. V was shortened by 0 bases and J by 4 bases, with 4 bases between the two germline ends. Germline CDR1 and CDR2: SGDLS and YYNGEE. The CDR3 covers 13 residues. Here the CDR3 reads CASSVAGTGELFF. CDR3 nucleotide sequence: TGTGCCAGCAGCGTAGCAGGCACCGGGGAGCTGTTTTTT.

This sequence joins TRBV5-1 and TRBJ1-5; D not certain. Trimming stripped 0 bases from V and 1 base from J, with 11 bases between. The CDR3 runs to 16 residues. Germline assignment: CDR1 SGHRS and CDR2 YFSETQ. CDR3 DNA: TGCGCCAGCAGCTTGGAGGCGGGTTCGAGCAATCAGCCCCAGCATTTT. This sequence encodes CASSLEAGSSNQPQHF.